A selection of T cell receptor beta chains follows, all from one sample in a study of blood T cell repertoires in COVID-19. Method: immunoSEQ multiplex PCR; TCRdb's copy keeps in-frame clones and lacks some. The repertoire holds about 260,000 clones, with roughly 86% as singletons. The sequenced sample was peripheral blood. These receptors came from a woman between 45 and 65 years old with acute or convalescent COVID-19. Both conserved end residues are part of each CDR3. Fields, in order: V gene, CDR3 protein.

TRBV5-5	CASSLGELGNTIYF
TRBV28	CASSFPGGVEQYF
TRBV7-9	CASRPGTSGSPEQFF
TRBV29-1	CTAKDRDTNIQYF
TRBV15	CATSSFVGQAGLNYGYTF
TRBV4-1	CASSQRPRGIGSDTQYF
TRBV18	CASSRTGAASTDTQYF
TRBV5-1	CASSLGLAGAAGTGELFF
TRBV7-3	CASSLLAGGADTQYF
TRBV24-1	CATSDQTGGGFYNEQFF
TRBV20-1	CSASKGSGGITEAFF
TRBV9	CASSVEGGGGRASGEQYF